These T cell receptor beta chains were read from a single sample in a study of cytomegalovirus exposure and HLA in healthy donors. TCRdb's copy holds only in-frame clones and misses some; the assay was immunoSEQ multiplex PCR. The top ten hold approximately 2.5% of the sample, which has 85,000 to 95,000 clones, less than 8% seen once. What was sequenced was PBMCs. Every receptor here comes from a man aged 45 to 65 in good health and CMV-seronegative. Both conserved end residues are part of each CDR3. The D gene is left open where the match is weak.

>TRBD1|TRBJ1-5|TRBV28
CASSLAQGGQPQHF
>TRBD1|TRBJ2-5|TRBV7-2
CASSSPGQGPETQYF
>TRBD2|TRBJ2-3|TRBV27
CASSLGLATDTQYF
>TRBD2|TRBJ2-7|TRBV15
CATSRDRGGRNEQYF
>TRBD2|-|TRBV28
CASSLWGSGRGGGYEQYF
>TRBD1|TRBJ2-5|TRBV5-4
CASSLGGTGALQGGTQYF
>-|TRBJ1-2|TRBV6-1
CASDVDSNYGYTF
>-|TRBJ1-3|TRBV6-5
CASSSNFPTGNTIYF
>TRBD1|TRBJ2-5|TRBV6-5
CASSPRQGASEQYF
>-|TRBJ2-7|TRBV5-6
CASSLATGGEQYF
>-|TRBJ2-1|TRBV9
CASSVEPGDYNEQFF
>TRBD1|TRBJ1-3|TRBV27
CASSLTGGRLSGNTIYF
>-|TRBJ1-1|TRBV6-5
CASRLDRSGTEAFF
>-|TRBJ1-2|TRBV2
CASSERGRGYGYTF
>-|TRBJ2-7|TRBV4-2
CASSPAGSSYEQYF
>-|TRBJ2-3|TRBV6-4
CASSPEETDTQYF
>-|TRBJ1-2|TRBV15
CATSREGVGYTF
>-|TRBJ1-1|TRBV19
CASSMGDTNTEAFF
>TRBD2|TRBJ2-7|TRBV5-1
CASSLPRSRGLAVYSYEQYF
>TRBD2|TRBJ2-2|TRBV14
CASSPLAGGMGTGELFF
>-|TRBJ2-2|TRBV7-3
CASSLDGGGELFF
>-|TRBJ1-1|TRBV11-2
CASSLDTGSEAFF
>-|TRBJ1-1|TRBV27
CASLQGPQSFF
>-|TRBJ1-1|TRBV6-6
CASRNPGKDTEAFF
>TRBD1|TRBJ1-4|TRBV27
CASGRTGLVATNEKLFF
>-|TRBJ2-7|TRBV28
CASRFAERLEQYF
>-|TRBJ1-6|TRBV11-3
CATPPRTPRSSYNSPLHF
>TRBD2|TRBJ2-5|TRBV29-1
CRPISPPAGEETQYF
>TRBD2|TRBJ2-2|TRBV6-6
CASSSISGRGTGELFF
>TRBD1|TRBJ1-2|TRBV6-1
CASSEEWTGTGYTF
>-|TRBJ2-1|TRBV5-1
CASSLVAGFNEQFF
>TRBD2|TRBJ2-5|TRBV6-5
CASSRGGETQYF
>-|-|TRBV27
CASSPPDRLPYEQYF
>TRBD1|TRBJ2-2|TRBV11-1
CASSYQGEVTGELFF
>TRBD1|TRBJ1-2|TRBV14
CASSPGTGVYYGYTF
>-|TRBJ1-3|TRBV6-6
CASGPTVSSGNTIYF
>-|TRBJ1-5|TRBV27
CASSPSTGINQPQRF
>TRBD2|TRBJ2-1|TRBV10-2
CASSDQSRTSGGNEQFF
>TRBD1|TRBJ2-7|TRBV23-1
CASSQHNPPDRVTYEQYF
>-|TRBJ2-2|TRBV28
CASISYTGELFF
>TRBD1|TRBJ1-5|TRBV7-2
CASSSPGTGVSNQPQHF
>TRBD2|TRBJ2-3|TRBV28
CATLRRTSGNNTDTQYF
>-|TRBJ1-5|TRBV6-6
CASRSVQGFSNQPQHF
>-|TRBJ1-4|TRBV28
CASSPELGEKLFF
>-|TRBJ2-2|TRBV11-2
CASLRDNSNTGELFF
>-|TRBJ1-1|TRBV6-1
CASRAGTTNTEAFF
>TRBD1|TRBJ1-2|TRBV6-6
CASSSRQGDTYGYTF
>-|TRBJ2-5|TRBV10-1
CASSEGGRETQYF
>TRBD2|TRBJ2-1|TRBV7-9
CASSTSGGVVPYNDQFF
>TRBD1|TRBJ1-3|TRBV7-9
CASSTDRGSGNTIYF
>-|TRBJ2-1|TRBV6-5
CASSRLGRPEQFF
>-|TRBJ2-7|TRBV13
CASSFRGREQSF